A single sample gave rise to the 13 T cell receptor beta chains below, sequenced in a study of human T cells and chemical hapten exposure. Specified time point: patch test 1, 2 weeks after DPC sensitization. Sample treatment: therapeutic diphenylcyclopropenone sensitization with weekly scalp DPC. One entry per CDR3 protein, called by TCRdb with MiXCR from the RACE reads. The table includes about 99,000 distinct CDR3 sequences, around 12% detected once. Specimen: whole blood, collected in connection with sensitization to the hapten diphenylcyclopropenone (DPC). Receptors were obtained from a woman between 40 and 55 years old with alopecia areata. Some clones in this sample may be carry-over from other donors' samples.

This clonotype was seen a handful of times. The chain links TRBV29-1 to TRBJ2-1; 10 bases fit TRBD1. The CDR3 loop spans 15 amino acids. Trimming at V came to 6 bases and at J to 7 bases, leaving 12 bases not matched to a gene. Per the germline V gene, CDR1 is SQVTM and CDR2 is ANQGSEA. In DNA form, the CDR3 reads TGCAGCGTCCTTTTAGGGGGGACAGGGGTGAATGAGCAGTTCTTC. This encodes CSVLLGGTGVNEQFF.

This clonotype showed up just a few times. The V and J genes are TRBV21-1 and TRBJ1-1; the tabulated D call, TRBD1, remains unverified against the DNA. TRBV21-1 has pseudogene status. The CDR3 extends over 13 amino acids. CDR3 residues: CARRGAMNTEAFF. As DNA, the CDR3 is TGTGCCAGGAGGGGGGCGATGAACACTGAAGCTTTCTTT.

The J gene is TRBJ2-7, the V gene TRBV28; tentative D call: TRBD2 (6 bases). From germline, CDR1 is MDHEN and CDR2 SYDVKM. V was clipped by 6 bases and J by 0 bases, with 9 bases between them. The CDR3 runs to 13 residues. The CDR3 loop is CASRRRGSYEQYF. In nucleotides, the CDR3 is TGTGCCAGCAGGAGGCGGGGCTCCTACGAGCAGTACTTC.

This clonotype showed up just a few times. The chain links TRBV5-4 to TRBJ2-7, with 10 bases that match TRBD2. The V segment lost 6 bases and the J segment 5 bases; nucleotides outside the gene matches: 5. The length of the CDR3 is 13 residues. The V gene's germline CDR1 is SGHNT and CDR2 YYREEE (reference sequence). This chain's CDR3 is CASKAGGLHEQYF. The CDR3 DNA follows: TGTGCCAGCAAAGCGGGAGGGTTACACGAGCAGTACTTC. Complete variable domain (other parts from reference TRBV5-4 and TRBJ2-7): ETGVTQSPTHLIKTRGQQVTLRCSSQSGHNTVSWYQQALGQGPQFIFQYYREEENGRGNFPPRFSGLQFPNYSSELNVNALELDDSALYLCASKAGGLHEQYFGPGTRLTVT.

The chain is built from TRBV20-1 and TRBJ2-7; D perhaps matches TRBD2 (5 bases). The germline CDR1 and CDR2 sequences are DFQATT and SNEGSKA (reference sequence). This CDR3 spans 13 amino acids. Deletions cut 2 bases from V and 4 bases from J, with 12 bases between. The CDR3 spells CSARPTRTYEQYF. The CDR3 DNA reads TGCAGTGCTAGACCCACTAGGACGTACGAGCAGTACTTC.

This clonotype appeared a few times. The gene calls are TRBV6-1 and TRBJ2-5; a possible D gene is TRBD2 (6 bases). CDR1 and CDR2 (germline): MNHNS, SASEGT. V lost 6 bases and J 7 bases, leaving 9 bases between the germline ends. This CDR3 region has 11 residues. The chain's CDR3 is CASRTRGTQYF. CDR3 bases: TGTGCCAGCAGGACGCGGGGGACCCAGTACTTC.

In its sample, this clonotype was seen many times. The V gene is TRBV20-1, the J gene TRBJ2-1, with no clear D. The CDR3 runs 14 residues. CDR1 is DFQATT and CDR2 is SNEGSKA in the germline V gene (reference sequence). Trimming stripped 0 bases from V and 6 bases from J, with 12 bases between. This CDR3 is CSARDRRTVNEQFF. Here the CDR3 DNA reads TGCAGTGCTAGAGACCGGAGAACGGTCAATGAGCAGTTCTTC.

The rearrangement uses TRBV7-6 and TRBJ2-3, with 10 bases lining up with TRBD2. V dropped 3 bases and J dropped 3; count of bases not matched to a gene: 6. CDR1 is SGHVS, CDR2 FNYEAQ, per germline. This CDR3 is built from 16 residues. CDR3 DNA: TGTGCCAGCAGCTTGCTAGCGGGGGTACTGACAGATACGCAGTATTTT. Residues: CASSLLAGVLTDTQYF. Complete variable domain (other parts from reference TRBV7-6 and TRBJ2-3): GAGVSQSPRYKVTKRGQDVALRCDPISGHVSLYWYRQALGQGPEFLTYFNYEAQQDKSGLPNDRFSAERPEGSISTLTIQRTEQRDSAMYRCASSLLAGVLTDTQYFGPGTRLTVL.

This clonotype was seen a few times. The V call is TRBV28, the J call TRBJ1-1; D is unclear. V lost 3 bases and J 4 bases, leaving 15 bases between the germline ends. Germline CDR1 MDHEN, CDR2 SYDVKM. The CDR3 is made up of 15 amino acids. CDR3: CASSLPRQATTEAFF. DNA of the CDR3: TGTGCCAGCAGTTTGCCCCGGCAGGCCACCACTGAAGCTTTCTTT.

The gene calls are TRBV29-1 and TRBJ2-7; 8 bases are a match to TRBD1. Trimming removed 6 bases from V and 4 bases from J; junction bases left unmatched: 5. Germline V gene sequence: CDR1 SQVTM, CDR2 ANQGSEA. The CDR3 runs to 12 residues. The CDR3 spells CSVGTGFYEQYF. The CDR3 DNA reads TGCAGCGTCGGGACAGGATTTTACGAGCAGTACTTC.

This clonotype was observed a handful of times. The chain has TRBV20-1 and TRBJ2-6, with D tentatively TRBD1 or TRBD2 (5 bases each). Germline V lookup: CDR1 DFQATT, CDR2 SNEGSKA (reference sequence). CDR3 length: 16 amino acids. V was clipped by 2 bases and J by 0 bases, with 11 bases between them. The CDR3 loop reads CSARSPGLSGANVLTF. The CDR3 DNA follows: TGCAGTGCTAGATCCCCGGGGCTCTCTGGGGCCAACGTCCTGACTTTC.

This rearrangement joins TRBV3-2 to TRBJ2-7; the listed D gene, TRBD1, was not tested against the DNA. TRBV3-2 counts as a pseudogene. This CDR3 spans 16 amino acids. The CDR3: CASSQDRGQGFYEQYF. The CDR3 DNA follows: TGTGCCAGCAGCCAAGACAGGGGACAGGGTTTCTACGAGCAGTACTTC.

There are a few counts of this clonotype. In DNA form, the CDR3 reads TGTGCCAGCAGCGTAGGCGGGACAGCTTACGAGCAGTACTTC. Translated: CASSVGGTAYEQYF. The gene calls are TRBV9 and TRBJ2-7, with D perhaps TRBD1 (7 bases). The CDR3 spans 14 residues. Germline CDR1 reads SGDLS; CDR2 reads YYNGEE. The V end lost 0 bases, the J end lost 4 bases, and 11 bases lay between the germline ends.